The text below deals with one T cell receptor (beta chain). As originally analysed: The authors estimated nucleated cell counts from reference gene primer amplification. The repertoire was sequenced with immunoSEQ multiplex PCR; TCRdb's copy has only in-frame clones and lacks some. V, J and clone size reflect that table, while D and trimming were determined from the DNA. The sample lists some 130,000 clones, 84% occurring once. CDR3 size: 15 residues. V trimming: 5 bases; J trimming: 7 bases; junction bases outside the gene matches: 6. Germline CDR1 and CDR2: MDHEN and SYDVKM. These data belong to a study of blood T cell repertoires in COVID-19.

Sequenced sample: PBMCs or T cells enriched from blood (not recorded which). The receptor was isolated from a man in his forties with acute COVID-19. The chain couples TRBV28 to TRBJ2-2, with TRBD1 matching 11 bases. The CDR3 here is CASSPDRGPGGELFF. The CDR3 DNA is TGTGCCAGCAGTCCGGACAGGGGGCCCGGCGGGGAGCTGTTTTTT. The full variable domain, completed using reference TRBV28 and TRBJ2-2, is DVKVTQSSRYLVKRTGEKVFLECVQDMDHENMFWYRQDPGLGLRLIYFSYDVKMKEKGDIPEGYSVSREKKERFSLILESASTNQTSMYLCASSPDRGPGGELFFGEGSRLTVL.